This T cell receptor beta chain was retrieved from a study of T cell responses to AZD1222 COVID-19 vaccine. Study outcomes and limitations: At study baseline, merely roughly 6 AZD1222 recipients were seropositive. Females made up more of the donors, who were largely white British, and clonal diversity may have come out too low. No day 14 peak samples; only post-peak repertoires were characterized.

The germline CDR1 and CDR2 sequences are SEHNR and FQNEAQ (reference sequence). V was shortened by 5 bases and J by 2 bases, with 7 bases between the two germline ends. The CDR3 has 14 residues. As to this clone: Its antigen is not identified.

Clones were sequenced by immunoSEQ multiplex PCR, and TCRdb holds only the in-frame ones, with some missing. The sample contains more than 150,000 clones, approximately 92% of which appear only once. The chain recombines TRBV7-9 with TRBJ2-6, with no clear D. The source was peripheral blood, collected on day 0 of AZD1222 vaccination. This clonotype originated in an adult in good health. CDR3 sequence (DNA): TGTGCCAGCAGCGAGGCAGCTGGGGCCAACGTCCTGACTTTC. Encoded protein: CASSEAAGANVLTF.